The following is a T cell receptor beta chain sequence with its context. The sample belongs to a study of T-cell memory formation after mild COVID-19. TCRdb redid the calling of the 5' RACE reads with MiXCR, one entry per CDR3 protein. The sample holds about 340,000 distinct CDR3 sequences, roughly 14% seen once. Between the trimmed V and J ends, which lost 3 bases and 15 bases, there was a span of 12 bases. This CDR3 is built from 11 residues. Germline V gene lookup returns CDR1 SGHTA and CDR2 FQGNSA. Material for sequencing was PBMCs or a T cell subset sorted from them (not recorded which). This rearrangement joins TRBV7-2 to TRBJ2-1, with D perhaps given as TRBD1 or TRBD2 (6 bases each). This clonotype was obtained from a man between 18 and 29 years old who had mild COVID-19 (a few samples of this study predate the infection). Cell type and time point are not known. CDR3 sequence: CASSFQGGWFF. The CDR3 DNA reads TGTGCCAGCAGCTTTCAAGGGGGGTGGTTCTTC.